The text below deals with one T cell receptor beta chain. Its matching antigen is unknown. The data originate from a study of regulatory and conventional T cells in RAG deficiency. Clones were sequenced by immunoSEQ multiplex PCR, and TCRdb holds only the in-frame ones, with some missing. Of around 20,000 clones in the sample, approximately 95% were seen once. Findings and caveats of the study: Omenn syndrome and CID/AS patients had roughly 92-fold fewer unique Treg TCR beta sequences, versus 9.5 to 10-fold elsewhere. Shannon entropy fell and Simpson indices rose in RAG-deficient patients.

Conventional CD4+ T cells were sorted from blood as CD25-low CD127-high cells. Another study also made use of these data, one on regulatory T cells. That paper states: The PCR used 52 TRBV and 13 TRBJ primers. Skewed V and J usage and few unique V-J pairs marked patient repertoires, most in Tregs.

The sequence derives from a human donor in good health. The sequenced sample was CD25- CD4+ T cells sorted from blood.

CDR3 sequence: CASSPGSYNEQFF. CDR3 nucleotides: TGTGCCAGCAGCCCCGGCTCCTACAATGAGCAGTTCTTC. The J gene is TRBJ2-1, the V gene TRBV27; no definite D call. V lost 6 bases and J 0 bases, leaving 6 bases between the germline ends. The CDR3 consists of 13 residues. CDR1 MNHEY and CDR2 SMNVEV come from the germline V gene (reference sequence).